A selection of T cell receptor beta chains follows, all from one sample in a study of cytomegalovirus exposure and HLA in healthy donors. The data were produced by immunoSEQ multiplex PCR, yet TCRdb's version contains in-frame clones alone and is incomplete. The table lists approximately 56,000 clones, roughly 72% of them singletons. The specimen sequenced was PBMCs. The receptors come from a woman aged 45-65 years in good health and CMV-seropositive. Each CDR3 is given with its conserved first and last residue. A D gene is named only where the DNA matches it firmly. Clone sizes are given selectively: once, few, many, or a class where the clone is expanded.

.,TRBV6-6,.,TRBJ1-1,CASSYPGVNTEAFF,TGTGCCAGCAGTTATCCCGGGGTTAACACTGAAGCTTTCTTT
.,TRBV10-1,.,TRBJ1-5,CASKQSQGPQHF,TGCGCCAGTAAACAGTCCCAGGGGCCCCAGCATTTT
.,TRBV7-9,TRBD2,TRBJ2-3,CASSSLAGATDTQYF,TGTGCCAGCAGCTCGTTAGCGGGAGCAACAGATACGCAGTATTTT
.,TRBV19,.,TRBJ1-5,CASSIGLNNQPQHF,TGTGCCAGTAGTATAGGACTGAACAATCAGCCCCAGCATTTT
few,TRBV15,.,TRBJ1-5,CATSRLDSHATQPQHF,TGTGCCACCAGCAGGTTGGACAGTCATGCCACTCAGCCCCAGCATTTT
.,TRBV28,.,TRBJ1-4,CASGLAGGSATNEKLFF,TGTGCCAGCGGGTTAGCGGGGGGATCGGCAACTAATGAAAAACTGTTTTTT
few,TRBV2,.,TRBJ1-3,CASSDKPSGNTIYF,TGTGCCAGCAGTGATAAGCCTTCGGGAAACACCATATATTTT
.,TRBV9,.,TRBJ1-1,CASSAQQGNTEAFF,TGTGCCAGCAGCGCCCAACAGGGTAACACTGAAGCTTTCTTT
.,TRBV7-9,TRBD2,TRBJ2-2,CASSSSGSPHTGELFF,TGTGCCAGCAGTTCTAGCGGGAGCCCACACACCGGGGAGCTGTTTTTT
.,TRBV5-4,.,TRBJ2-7,CASSPIRQGGSYEQYF,TGTGCCAGCAGTCCGATACGACAGGGAGGATCCTACGAGCAGTACTTC
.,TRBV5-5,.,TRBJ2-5,CASSHNQETQYF,TGTGCCAGCAGCCATAATCAGGAGACCCAGTACTTC
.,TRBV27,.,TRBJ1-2,CASSSRGSSGYTF,TGTGCCAGCAGTTCCAGGGGATCCTCTGGCTACACCTTC
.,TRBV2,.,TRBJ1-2,CASCPTGGPYGYTF,TGTGCCAGCTGCCCCACGGGGGGACCCTATGGCTACACCTTC
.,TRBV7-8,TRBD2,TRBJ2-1,CASSFLAGVINEQFF,TGTGCCAGCAGCTTTCTAGCGGGGGTGATTAATGAGCAGTTCTTC
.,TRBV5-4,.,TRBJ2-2,CASRSGQNTGELFF,TGTGCCAGCAGATCCGGTCAGAACACCGGGGAGCTGTTTTTT
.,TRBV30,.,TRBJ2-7,CAWSVHKGVEQYF,TGTGCCTGGAGTGTACATAAAGGGGTCGAGCAGTACTTC
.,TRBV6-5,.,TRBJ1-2,CASSPFRPRNYGYTF,TGTGCCAGCAGCCCTTTTCGGCCGCGGAACTATGGCTACACCTTC
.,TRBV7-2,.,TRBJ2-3,CASSLDWKDTQYF,TGTGCCAGCAGCTTGGACTGGAAAGATACGCAGTATTTT
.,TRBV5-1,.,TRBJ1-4,CASSLAGYREKLFF,TGCGCCAGCAGCTTAGCAGGGTATCGGGAAAAACTGTTTTTT
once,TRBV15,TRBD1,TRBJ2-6,CATSRGTGHSGANVLTF,TGTGCCACCAGCAGAGGGACAGGTCACTCTGGGGCCAACGTCCTGACTTTC
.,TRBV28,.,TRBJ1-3,CASSSFGSSGNTIYF,TGTGCCAGCAGTTCCTTCGGTTCCTCTGGAAACACCATATATTTT
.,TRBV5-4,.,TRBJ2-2,CASSLEGAGARSGELFF,TGTGCCAGCAGCTTGGAAGGGGCAGGGGCCCGCTCCGGGGAGCTGTTTTTT
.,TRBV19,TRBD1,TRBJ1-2,CASSRTGDYGYTF,TGTGCCAGTAGCCGGACAGGGGACTATGGCTACACCTTC
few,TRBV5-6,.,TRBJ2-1,CASSLGLDVGYEQFF,TGTGCCAGCAGCTTGGGACTAGATGTAGGCTATGAGCAGTTCTTC